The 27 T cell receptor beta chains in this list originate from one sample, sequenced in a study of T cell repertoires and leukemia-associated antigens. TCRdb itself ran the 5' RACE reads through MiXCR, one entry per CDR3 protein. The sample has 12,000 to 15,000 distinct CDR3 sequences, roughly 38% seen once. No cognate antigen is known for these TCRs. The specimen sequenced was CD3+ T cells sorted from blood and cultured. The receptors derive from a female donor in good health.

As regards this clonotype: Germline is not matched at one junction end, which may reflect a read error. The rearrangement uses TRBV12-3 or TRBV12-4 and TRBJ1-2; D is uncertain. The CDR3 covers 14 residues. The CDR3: CVSSFGSTRYGYTF. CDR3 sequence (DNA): TGTGTCAGCAGTTTCGGCAGCACCCGCTACGGCTACACCTTC.

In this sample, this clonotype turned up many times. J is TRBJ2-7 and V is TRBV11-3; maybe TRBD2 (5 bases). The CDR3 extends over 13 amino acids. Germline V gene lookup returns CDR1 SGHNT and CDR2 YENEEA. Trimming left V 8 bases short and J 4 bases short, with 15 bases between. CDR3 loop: CASSWTPEYEQYF. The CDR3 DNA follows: TGTGCCAGCTCTTGGACTCCCGAATACGAGCAGTACTTC.

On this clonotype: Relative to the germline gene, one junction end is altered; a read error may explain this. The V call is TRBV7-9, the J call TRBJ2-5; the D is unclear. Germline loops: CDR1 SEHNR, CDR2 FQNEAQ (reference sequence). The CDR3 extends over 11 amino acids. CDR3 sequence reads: CVSSLLETQYF. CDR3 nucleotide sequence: TGTGTCAGCAGCTTATTAGAGACCCAGTACTTT.

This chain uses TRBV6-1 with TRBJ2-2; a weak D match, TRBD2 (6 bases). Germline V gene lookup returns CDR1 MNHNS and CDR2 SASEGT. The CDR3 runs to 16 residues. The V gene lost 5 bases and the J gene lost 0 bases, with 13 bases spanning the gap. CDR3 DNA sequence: TGTGCCAGCAGTCTTTATAGCGGAGCGAACACCGGGGAGCTGTTTTTT. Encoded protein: CASSLYSGANTGELFF.

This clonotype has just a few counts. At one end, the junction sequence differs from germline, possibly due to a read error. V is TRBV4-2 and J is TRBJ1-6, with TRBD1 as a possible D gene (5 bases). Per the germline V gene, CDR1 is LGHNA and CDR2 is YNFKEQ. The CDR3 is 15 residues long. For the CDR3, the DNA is TGTGCCAGCAGCCAGGATCACCAGGGAGCGTCACCCCTCCGCTTT. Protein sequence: CASSQDHQGASPLRF.

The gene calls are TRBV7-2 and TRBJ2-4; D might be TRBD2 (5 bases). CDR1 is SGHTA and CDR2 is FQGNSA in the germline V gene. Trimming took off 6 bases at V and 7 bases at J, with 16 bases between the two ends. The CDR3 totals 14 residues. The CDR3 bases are TGTGCCAGCAGGAATCCGACCCCGGGGAACATTCAGTACTTC. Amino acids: CASRNPTPGNIQYF.

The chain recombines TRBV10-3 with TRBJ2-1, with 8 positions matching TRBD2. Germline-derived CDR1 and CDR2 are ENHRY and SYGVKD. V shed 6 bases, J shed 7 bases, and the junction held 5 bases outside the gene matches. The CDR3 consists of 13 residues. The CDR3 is CAIRSGSGNEQFF. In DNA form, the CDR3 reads TGTGCCATCAGGAGCGGGAGTGGTAATGAGCAGTTCTTC.

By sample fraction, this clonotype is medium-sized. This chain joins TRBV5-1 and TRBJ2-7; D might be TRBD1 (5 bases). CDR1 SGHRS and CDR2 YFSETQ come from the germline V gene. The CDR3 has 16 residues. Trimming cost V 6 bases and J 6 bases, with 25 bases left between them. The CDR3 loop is CASTPGPGMGPGEQYF. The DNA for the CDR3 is TGCGCCAGCACACCCGGGCCAGGGATGGGGCCTGGCGAGCAGTACTTC.

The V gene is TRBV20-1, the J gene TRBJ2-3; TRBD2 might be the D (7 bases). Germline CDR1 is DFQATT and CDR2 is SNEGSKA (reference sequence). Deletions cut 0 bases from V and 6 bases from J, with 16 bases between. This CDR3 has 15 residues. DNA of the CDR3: TGCAGTGCTAGAGATGGGCGGGGGCGGTCCGATACGCAGTATTTT. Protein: CSARDGRGRSDTQYF.

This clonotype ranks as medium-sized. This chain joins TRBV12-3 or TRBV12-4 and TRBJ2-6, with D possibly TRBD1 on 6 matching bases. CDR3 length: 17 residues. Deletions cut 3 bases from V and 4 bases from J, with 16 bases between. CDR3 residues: CASSFGQPKEGANVLTF. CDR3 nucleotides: TGTGCCAGCAGTTTCGGACAGCCCAAAGAGGGGGCCAACGTCCTGACTTTC.

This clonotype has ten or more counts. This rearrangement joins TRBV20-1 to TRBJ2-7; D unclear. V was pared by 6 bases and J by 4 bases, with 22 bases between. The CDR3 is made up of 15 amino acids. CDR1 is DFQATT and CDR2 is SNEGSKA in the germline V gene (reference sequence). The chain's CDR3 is CSAYRTLPHPYEQYF. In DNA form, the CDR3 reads TGCAGTGCCTACCGCACATTACCCCATCCATACGAGCAGTACTTC.

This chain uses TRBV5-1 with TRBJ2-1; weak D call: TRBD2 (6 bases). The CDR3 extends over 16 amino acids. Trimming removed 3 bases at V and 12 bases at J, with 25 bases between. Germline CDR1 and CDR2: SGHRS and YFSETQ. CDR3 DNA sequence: TGCGCCAGCAGCTGGCGGGACGGCCCTAGCACAGATACGCAGTTCTTC. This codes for CASSWRDGPSTDTQFF.

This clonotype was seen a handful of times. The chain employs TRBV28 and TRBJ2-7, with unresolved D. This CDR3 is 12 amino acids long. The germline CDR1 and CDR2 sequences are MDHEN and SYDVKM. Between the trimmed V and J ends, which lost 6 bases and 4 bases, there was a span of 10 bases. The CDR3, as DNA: TGTGCCAGCAGCCAGGCCCCATACGAGCAGTACTTC. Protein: CASSQAPYEQYF.

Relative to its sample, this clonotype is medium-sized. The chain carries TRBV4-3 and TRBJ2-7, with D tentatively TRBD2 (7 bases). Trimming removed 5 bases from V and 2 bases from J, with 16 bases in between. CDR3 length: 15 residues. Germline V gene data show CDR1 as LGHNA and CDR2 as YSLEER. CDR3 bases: TGCGCCAGCAGCTTACTTTGGGGGGGCACCTACGAGCAGTACTTC. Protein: CASSLLWGGTYEQYF.

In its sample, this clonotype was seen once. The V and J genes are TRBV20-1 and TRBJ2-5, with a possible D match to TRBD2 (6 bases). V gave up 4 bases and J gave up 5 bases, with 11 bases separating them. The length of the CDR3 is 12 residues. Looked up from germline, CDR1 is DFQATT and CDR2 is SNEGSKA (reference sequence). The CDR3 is CSATPGGETQYF. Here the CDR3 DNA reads TGCAGTGCTACCCCTGGGGGGGAGACCCAGTACTTC.

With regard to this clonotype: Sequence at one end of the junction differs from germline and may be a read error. The CDR3 sequence is CSASLVGPYEQYF. CDR3 nucleotide sequence: TGTAGTGCTAGTTTAGTAGGGCCCTACGAGCAGTACTTC. This chain uses TRBV20-1 with TRBJ2-7; D remains unclear. Germline-derived CDR1 and CDR2 are DFQATT and SNEGSKA (reference sequence). This CDR3 has 13 residues.

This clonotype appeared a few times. This CDR3 is CASSLGSGGRSNQPQHF. The CDR3 DNA sequence: TGTGCCAGCAGTCTTGGGTCAGGGGGTCGGAGCAATCAGCCCCAGCATTTT. The chain carries TRBV12-3 or TRBV12-4 and TRBJ1-5, with TRBD1 matching over 7 bases. There are 17 residues in the CDR3. With V trimmed by 5 bases and J by 1 base, 11 bases remained unmatched.

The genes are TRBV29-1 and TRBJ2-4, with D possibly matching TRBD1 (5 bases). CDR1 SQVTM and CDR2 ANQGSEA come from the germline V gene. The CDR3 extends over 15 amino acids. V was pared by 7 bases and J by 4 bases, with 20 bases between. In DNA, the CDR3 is TGCAGCGCTGCTATTTTGGGGCACCCAAAAAACATTCAGTACTTC. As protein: CSAAILGHPKNIQYF.

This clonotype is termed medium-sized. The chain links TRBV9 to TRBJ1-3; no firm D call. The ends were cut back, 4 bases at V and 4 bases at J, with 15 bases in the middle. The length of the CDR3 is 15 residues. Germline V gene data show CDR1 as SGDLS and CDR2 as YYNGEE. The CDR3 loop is CASSFRGEPGNTIYF. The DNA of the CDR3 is TGTGCCAGCAGCTTCCGCGGGGAACCCGGAAACACCATATATTTT.

CDR3 amino acids: CAIEGENSPLHF. The CDR3 nucleotides are TGTGCCATCGAGGGGGAAAATTCACCCCTCCACTTT. The gene calls are TRBV28 and TRBJ1-6; D possibly corresponds to TRBD1 (6 bases). Looked up from germline, CDR1 is MDHEN and CDR2 is SYDVKM. The CDR3 spans 12 residues. Trimming removed 10 bases at V and 7 bases at J, with 11 bases between.

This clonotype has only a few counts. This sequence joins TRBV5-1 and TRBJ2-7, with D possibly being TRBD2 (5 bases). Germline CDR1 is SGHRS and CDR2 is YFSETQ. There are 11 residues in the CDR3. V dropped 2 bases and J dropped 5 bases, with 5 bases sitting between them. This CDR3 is CASSFGNEQYF. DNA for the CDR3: TGCGCCAGCAGCTTCGGGAACGAGCAGTACTTC.

DNA for the CDR3: TGTGCCAGCAGCCTGAGAACAGGGGGCGCAAAGGGTGGCTACACCTTC. Translation gives CASSLRTGGAKGGYTF. The V and J genes are TRBV11-2 and TRBJ1-2; TRBD1 aligns across 9 bases. The V and J ends lost 5 bases and 7 bases, in that order; junction bases with no gene match: 14. Germline CDR1 reads SGHAT; CDR2 reads FQNNGV. This CDR3 comprises 16 residues.

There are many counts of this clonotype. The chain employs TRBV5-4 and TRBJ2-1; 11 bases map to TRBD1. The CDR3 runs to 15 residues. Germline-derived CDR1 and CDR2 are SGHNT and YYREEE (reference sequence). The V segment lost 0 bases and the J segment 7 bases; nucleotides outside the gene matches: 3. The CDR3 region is CASSLGTGGLNEQFF. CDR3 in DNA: TGTGCCAGCAGCTTGGGGACAGGGGGCCTGAATGAGCAGTTCTTC. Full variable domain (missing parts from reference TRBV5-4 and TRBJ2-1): ETGVTQSPTHLIKTRGQQVTLRCSSQSGHNTVSWYQQALGQGPQFIFQYYREEENGRGNFPPRFSGLQFPNYSSELNVNALELDDSALYLCASSLGTGGLNEQFFGPGTRLTVL.

In nucleotides, the CDR3 is TGCAGTGCTGGCCGGGACAGGGAGCCTTACGAGCAGTACTTC. Its protein product is CSAGRDREPYEQYF. This chain links TRBV20-1 with TRBJ2-7; 9 bases agree with TRBD1. Germline loops: CDR1 DFQATT, CDR2 SNEGSKA (reference sequence). CDR3 length: 14 amino acids. V was clipped by 5 bases and J by 4 bases; unmatched bases: 9.

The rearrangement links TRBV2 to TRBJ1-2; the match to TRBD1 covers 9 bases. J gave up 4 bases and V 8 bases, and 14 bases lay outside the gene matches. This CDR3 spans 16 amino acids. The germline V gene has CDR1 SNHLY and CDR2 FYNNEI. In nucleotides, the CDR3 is TGTGCCAGCTTTTGGACAGGGGCACAACCCTTCTATGGCTACACCTTC. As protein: CASFWTGAQPFYGYTF.

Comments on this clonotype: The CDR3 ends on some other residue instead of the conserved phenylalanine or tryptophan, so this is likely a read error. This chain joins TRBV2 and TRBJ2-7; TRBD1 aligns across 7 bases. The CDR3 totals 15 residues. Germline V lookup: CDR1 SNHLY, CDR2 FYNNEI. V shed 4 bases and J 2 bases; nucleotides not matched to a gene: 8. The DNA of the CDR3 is TGTGCCAGCAGTGTAGCAGAGGGGGCAACCTACGAGCAGTACCTC. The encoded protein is CASSVAEGATYEQYL.

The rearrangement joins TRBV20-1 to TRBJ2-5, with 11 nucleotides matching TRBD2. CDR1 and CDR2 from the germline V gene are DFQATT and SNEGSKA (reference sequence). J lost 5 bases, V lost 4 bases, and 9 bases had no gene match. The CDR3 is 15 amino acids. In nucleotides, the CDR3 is TGCAGTGCTAAGGGACTAGCGGACCCCAGGGAGACCCAGTACTTC. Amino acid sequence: CSAKGLADPRETQYF.